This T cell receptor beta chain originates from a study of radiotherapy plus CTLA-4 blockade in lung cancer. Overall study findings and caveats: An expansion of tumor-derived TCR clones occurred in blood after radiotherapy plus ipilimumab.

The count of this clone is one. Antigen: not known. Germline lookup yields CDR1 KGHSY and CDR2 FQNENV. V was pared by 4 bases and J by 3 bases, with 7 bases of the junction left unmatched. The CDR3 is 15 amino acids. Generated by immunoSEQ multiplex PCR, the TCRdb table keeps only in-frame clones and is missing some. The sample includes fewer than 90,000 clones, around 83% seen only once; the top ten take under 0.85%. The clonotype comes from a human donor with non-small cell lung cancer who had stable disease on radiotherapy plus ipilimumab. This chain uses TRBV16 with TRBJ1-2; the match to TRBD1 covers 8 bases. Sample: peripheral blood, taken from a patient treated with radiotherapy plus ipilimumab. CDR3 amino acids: CASSPWTGSDYGYTF. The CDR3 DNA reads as TGTGCCAGCAGCCCTTGGACAGGGTCGGACTATGGCTACACCTTC.